This TCR beta chain emerged from a study of cytomegalovirus exposure and HLA in healthy donors. Study results and limitations: Per a later analysis, HLA-associated TCR beta chains showed more clonal expansion than other, equally common TCR beta chains. In vitro assays verified that three CMV-associated chains recognized CMV antigens specifically.

In its sample, this clone was seen a few times. Its matching antigen is unknown. PCR amplification relied on 60 Vbeta primers (plus 13 Jbeta primers). Sequencing used immunoSEQ multiplex PCR; TCRdb keeps in-frame clones, though not all of them. The sample carries some 98,000 clones, around 67% recorded once. Healthy bone marrow donors formed the donor group. The material sequenced was PBMCs. The sequence was obtained from a man aged 45-60 years in good health and CMV-seronegative.

The CDR3 DNA follows: TGTGCCAGTAGTTGGGGACAGGGGGCCAGAGATACGCAGTATTTT. Amino acids: CASSWGQGARDTQYF. The chain is built from TRBV19 and TRBJ2-3, with 12 bases fitting TRBD1. The CDR3 is 15 residues long. Losses at the gene ends were 5 bases for V and 5 bases for J; bases not matched to a gene: 5. CDR1 and CDR2 (germline): LNHDA, SQIVND (reference sequence).